This T cell receptor (beta chain) was recorded in a study of PD-L1 blockade in urothelial cancer. Study context: From 2014, patients received atezolizumab, given as 1,200 mg intravenously every 3 weeks. Bladder-origin urothelial cancer in males described about 85% of the roughly 30 patients. Study results and caveats: Blood TCR clonality below the median before treatment was a predictor of better survival.

This clone showed up just once. Its cognate antigen is unknown. Spiking of synthetic TCR analog templates was performed in each PCR. Assay used: immunoSEQ multiplex PCR; TCRdb lists only in-frame clones, some missing. The sample has tens of thousands of clones, 70% to 90% seen once. In germline, CDR1 is PRHDT, CDR2 FYEKMQ (reference sequence). J gave up 7 bases and V 2 bases, and 12 bases lay outside the gene matches. The CDR3 is 17 residues long. V usage is TRBV13 and J usage is TRBJ2-1; TRBD2 aligns across 9 bases. The source of this sequence is a man between 60 and 75 years old with urothelial cancer. The sample here was PBMCs, taken around atezolizumab (anti-PD-L1) treatment. The CDR3 nucleotides are TGTGCCAGCAGCTTAAGTCTGGCGGGGGGGCTTGGAAATGAGCAGTTCTTC. Amino acid sequence: CASSLSLAGGLGNEQFF.